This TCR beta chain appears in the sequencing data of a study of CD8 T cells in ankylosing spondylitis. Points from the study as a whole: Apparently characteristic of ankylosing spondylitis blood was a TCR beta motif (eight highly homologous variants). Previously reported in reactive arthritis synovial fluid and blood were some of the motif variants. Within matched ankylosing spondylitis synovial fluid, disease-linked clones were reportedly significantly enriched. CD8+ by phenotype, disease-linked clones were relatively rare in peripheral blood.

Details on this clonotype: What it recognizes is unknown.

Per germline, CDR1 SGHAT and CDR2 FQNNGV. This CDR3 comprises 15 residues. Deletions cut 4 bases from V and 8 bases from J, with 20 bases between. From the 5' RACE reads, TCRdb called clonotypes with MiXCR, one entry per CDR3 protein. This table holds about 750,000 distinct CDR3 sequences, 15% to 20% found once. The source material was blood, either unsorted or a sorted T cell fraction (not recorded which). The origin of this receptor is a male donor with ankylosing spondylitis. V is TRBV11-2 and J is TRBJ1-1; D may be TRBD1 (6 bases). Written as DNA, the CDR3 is TGTGCCAGCAGCTCCCCGACAGGAGGAAAGGGCGAAGCTTTCTTT. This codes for CASSSPTGGKGEAFF.